A selection of T cell receptor beta chains follows, all from one sample in a study of blood T cell repertoires in COVID-19. Repertoires were generated with immunoSEQ multiplex PCR, while TCRdb's copy carries only in-frame clones and drops some. The table lists about 160,000 clones, approximately 87% of them singletons. Specimen: peripheral blood. Source of these receptors: a woman aged 65 to 85 with COVID-19, enrolled during active disease. The CDR3 runs from the conserved cysteine through the conserved F or W. The D gene is left open where the match is weak. Clone size is stated in some rows and not others, as once, few, many or a class when expanded.

d_call	v_call	clone_size	j_call	cdr3_aa	cdr3_nt
-	TRBV19	-	TRBJ2-7	CASSYGTPSYEQYF	TGTGCCAGTAGTTATGGGACACCCTCCTACGAGCAGTACTTC
-	TRBV5-1	once	TRBJ2-7	CASSLVLDYEQYF	TGCGCCAGCAGCTTGGTTTTAGACTACGAGCAGTACTTC
-	TRBV2	-	TRBJ1-2	CASKDYSNYGYTF	TGTGCCAGCAAGGACTATTCTAACTATGGCTACACCTTC
-	TRBV28	-	TRBJ1-2	CASSYQGTHGYTF	TGTGCCAGCAGTTACCAGGGGACACATGGCTACACCTTC
-	TRBV10-3	-	TRBJ1-1	CAISEKTQTGTEAFF	TGTGCCATCAGTGAGAAGACCCAAACCGGGACTGAAGCTTTCTTT
TRBD1	TRBV18	-	TRBJ1-6	CASSPKRDSYNSPLHF	TGTGCCAGCTCACCGAAGAGGGACAGCTATAATTCACCCCTCCACTTT
TRBD2	TRBV19	-	TRBJ2-1	CASSIGAAGQFSKGEQFF	TGTGCCAGTAGTATAGGTGCAGCGGGGCAATTCTCCAAAGGGGAGCAGTTCTTC
-	TRBV7-9	-	TRBJ2-7	CASSSPRQVTYEQYF	TGTGCCAGCAGCTCCCCGCGACAGGTTACCTACGAGCAGTACTTC
TRBD1	TRBV6-1	-	TRBJ1-3	CASSEAAGGGGNTIYF	TGTGCCAGCAGTGAAGCGGCAGGGGGCGGCGGAAACACCATATATTTT
TRBD1	TRBV15	-	TRBJ2-7	CATSSPGQGSYEQYF	TGTGCCACCAGCAGTCCGGGACAGGGCTCCTACGAGCAGTACTTC
-	TRBV19	-	TRBJ2-1	CASSRESSYNEQFF	TGTGCCAGTAGTCGGGAGAGCTCCTACAATGAGCAGTTCTTC
TRBD1	TRBV7-6	few	TRBJ1-5	CASSPGGLGEVWPQHF	TGTGCCAGCTCACCAGGGGGGTTGGGGGAGGTGTGGCCCCAGCATTTT
-	TRBV19	once	TRBJ2-5	CASSTNPSFAGARQETQYF	TGTGCCAGTAGTACCAACCCCTCCTTTGCGGGGGCCCGACAAGAGACCCAGTACTTC
-	TRBV10-3	-	TRBJ1-6	CATRFTLNSPLHF	TGTGCCACTCGGTTCACGCTAAATTCACCCCTCCACTTT
-	TRBV5-1	-	TRBJ1-2	CASSLEGGGYTF	TGCGCCAGCAGCTTGGAAGGGGGAGGCTACACCTTC
TRBD2	TRBV5-1	-	TRBJ2-5	CASRPNVGAGGQETQYF	TGCGCCAGCAGGCCGAATGTCGGAGCGGGGGGGCAGGAGACCCAGTACTTC
TRBD1	TRBV18	-	TRBJ2-7	CASSPRGTGAVEQYF	TGTGCCAGCTCACCACGTGGGACAGGGGCCGTCGAGCAGTACTTC
TRBD1	TRBV7-9	-	TRBJ1-4	CASSPDRGDEKLFF	TGTGCCAGCAGCCCAGACAGGGGGGATGAAAAACTGTTTTTT
TRBD1	TRBV11-2	-	TRBJ2-1	CASSLRDRDWNEQFF	TGTGCCAGCAGCCTACGGGACAGGGACTGGAATGAGCAGTTCTTC
-	TRBV19	-	TRBJ1-5	CASSIATGFSNQPQHF	TGTGCCAGTAGTATAGCTACGGGGTTCAGCAATCAGCCCCAGCATTTT
TRBD1	TRBV18	-	TRBJ2-7	CASSPRGQGSYEQYF	TGTGCCAGCTCCCCCAGGGGGCAGGGGTCCTACGAGCAGTACTTC
-	TRBV11-3	-	TRBJ1-1	CASSLATGTEAFF	TGTGCCAGCAGCTTAGCTACGGGGACTGAAGCTTTCTTT
TRBD2	TRBV27	-	TRBJ2-3	CASSLTSGGVSSGTDTQYF	TGTGCCAGCAGTCTGACTAGCGGGGGTGTGTCTAGCGGCACAGATACGCAGTATTTT
-	TRBV30	-	TRBJ2-6	CAWSVQYSGANVLTF	TGTGCCTGGAGTGTACAGTACTCTGGGGCCAACGTCCTGACTTTC
TRBD1	TRBV11-3	-	TRBJ2-5	CASRGTGQETQYF	TGTGCCAGCCGTGGGACAGGGCAAGAGACCCAGTACTTC
-	TRBV29-1	-	TRBJ1-1	CSARVGGNTEAFF	TGCAGCGCCAGAGTGGGGGGGAACACTGAAGCTTTCTTT
-	TRBV18	-	TRBJ1-1	CASNGRGSMNTEAFF	TGTGCCAGCAACGGGAGGGGATCCATGAACACTGAAGCTTTCTTT
-	TRBV28	-	TRBJ1-4	CASSLLGTNEKLFF	TGTGCCAGCAGTTTGCTCGGTACTAATGAAAAACTGTTTTTT
TRBD1	TRBV5-1	-	TRBJ1-1	CASSLGRDSQQAEAFF	TGCGCCAGCAGCTTGGGACGGGACAGCCAACAGGCTGAAGCTTTCTTT
-	TRBV6-5	-	TRBJ1-1	CASRRSEAFF	TGTGCCAGCAGGAGGTCGGAAGCTTTCTTT
TRBD1	TRBV28	-	TRBJ1-1	CASSLTDRKNTEAFF	TGTGCCAGCAGTTTGACGGACAGGAAGAACACTGAAGCTTTCTTT
-	TRBV3-1/TRBV3-2	-	TRBJ1-5	CASSQGAQRARPQHF	TGTGCCAGCAGCCAAGGGGCTCAGAGGGCTCGGCCCCAGCATTTT
TRBD2	TRBV5-5	-	TRBJ2-7	CASSLRTSGDSYEQYF	TGTGCCAGCAGCCTTCGGACTAGCGGGGACTCCTACGAGCAGTACTTC
TRBD1	TRBV28	-	TRBJ1-3	CASSLQGALRLAGNTIYF	TGTGCCAGCAGTTTACAGGGGGCCTTGCGACTCGCCGGAAACACCATATATTTT
TRBD1	TRBV5-4	once	TRBJ1-4	CASSYTGDVTNEKLFF	TGTGCCAGCAGTTACACAGGGGACGTAACTAATGAAAAACTGTTTTTT
-	TRBV24-1	-	TRBJ2-2	CATSEEGQHTGELFF	TGTGCCACCAGTGAGGAGGGACAGCACACCGGGGAGCTGTTTTTT
TRBD1	TRBV5-6	-	TRBJ1-1	CASSLSAGQGWLF	TGTGCCAGCAGCTTGAGCGCGGGACAGGGTTGGCTCTTT
TRBD1	TRBV11-2	few	TRBJ1-2	CASSFRQGGYTF	TGTGCCAGCAGCTTTAGACAGGGTGGCTACACCTTC
TRBD1	TRBV24-1	few	TRBJ2-7	CATAGQGGNSYEQYF	TGTGCCACCGCCGGACAGGGGGGCAACTCCTACGAGCAGTACTTC
-	TRBV2	-	TRBJ1-6	CASSETGGPSPLHF	TGTGCCAGCAGTGAAACGGGGGGACCTTCACCCCTCCACTTT
-	TRBV20-1	-	TRBJ2-1	CSAQTLQFF	TGCAGTGCTCAGACTCTTCAGTTCTTC
-	TRBV2	-	TRBJ1-2	CATRQIYGYTF	TGTGCCACCCGACAGATTTATGGCTACACCTTC
-	TRBV30	-	TRBJ1-6	CAWSVRQMGPHNSPLHF	TGTGCCTGGAGTGTACGACAGATGGGGCCCCATAATTCACCCCTCCACTTT
-	TRBV3-1/TRBV3-2	-	TRBJ2-2	CASNNGGELFF	TGTGCCAGCAACAATGGCGGGGAGCTGTTTTTT
-	TRBV28	-	TRBJ1-2	CASRSRGKDGYTF	TGTGCCAGCAGATCCAGGGGAAAAGATGGCTACACCTTC
-	TRBV6-2/TRBV6-3	-	TRBJ2-3	CASSYFRELTDTQYF	TGTGCCAGCAGTTACTTTAGGGAGCTCACAGATACGCAGTATTTT
TRBD1	TRBV19	once	TRBJ2-7	CASSGPKGALVEQYF	TGTGCCAGTAGTGGGCCGAAGGGGGCGCTTGTCGAGCAGTACTTC
-	TRBV28	-	TRBJ1-2	CASTRGPYGYTF	TGTGCCAGCACTCGAGGTCCCTATGGCTACACCTTC
TRBD1	TRBV2	once	TRBJ1-6	CASTGTAITLHF	TGTGCCAGCACCGGGACAGCCATTACCCTCCACTTT
-	TRBV30	few	TRBJ1-2	CAWTTGHYGYTF	TGTGCCTGGACCACAGGCCACTATGGCTACACCTTC
-	TRBV18	-	TRBJ1-2	CASSAPGYGGYTF	TGTGCCAGCTCAGCCCCAGGGTACGGTGGCTACACCTTC
-	TRBV7-2	-	TRBJ2-7	CASSLVGQRQYF	TGTGCCAGCAGCTTAGTAGGACAGAGGCAGTACTTC